These T cell receptor beta chains were read from a single sample in a study of T cell responses to AZD1222 COVID-19 vaccine. Profiling relied on immunoSEQ multiplex PCR, and the TCRdb table lists in-frame clones only, not all of them. The repertoire consists of 110,000 or so clones, with around nine tenths occurring once and the leading ten covering about 12%. Source: peripheral blood, taken on day 0 of AZD1222 vaccination. The source of these receptors is an adult in good health. Each CDR3 is given with its conserved first and last residue. The D gene is left open where the match is weak. Expanded clones are given a class, and other clones once, few, many or no size at all.

TRBV28	-	-	TRBJ1-2	TGTGCCAGCAGTTTATTTGAGGGTGTAAGCTATGGCTACACCTTC	CASSLFEGVSYGYTF
TRBV28	-	once	TRBJ1-2	TGTGCCAGCAGTTACATCAGGGGCGCTAACTATGGCTACACCTTC	CASSYIRGANYGYTF
TRBV9	-	-	TRBJ2-1	TGTGCCAGCTCAGCCGAAAACTCCTACAATGAGCAGTTCTTC	CASSAENSYNEQFF
TRBV3-1/TRBV3-2	TRBD1	-	TRBJ1-6	TGTGCCAGCAGCTCAGACAGGGATAATTCACCCCTCCACTTT	CASSSDRDNSPLHF
TRBV5-4	-	-	TRBJ1-5	TGTGCTTATAAGGGAGGGGATCATCAGCCCCAGCATTTT	CAYKGGDHQPQHF
TRBV7-2	-	-	TRBJ2-1	TGTGCCAGCAGCTTAGAGTTCAACTCCTACAATGAGCAGTTCTTC	CASSLEFNSYNEQFF
TRBV3-1/TRBV3-2	TRBD1	once	TRBJ1-1	TGTGCCAGCAGGCACTCTGGGACAGTCACTGAAGCTTTCTTT	CASRHSGTVTEAFF
TRBV3-1/TRBV3-2	TRBD2	-	TRBJ2-1	TGTGCCAGCAGCGAAACTAGCGGGTCCTACAATGAGCAGTTCTTC	CASSETSGSYNEQFF
TRBV6-1	TRBD1	-	TRBJ2-1	TGTGCCAGCAGTAGGGACAGGGTGGTCAATGAGCAGTTCTTC	CASSRDRVVNEQFF
TRBV10-2	TRBD2	-	TRBJ2-1	TGCGCCAGTTCGGTGACTAGCGGGTACAATGAGCAGTTCTTC	CASSVTSGYNEQFF
TRBV27	-	-	TRBJ2-7	TGTGCCAGCTGGAATAGCTCCTACGAGCAGTACTTC	CASWNSSYEQYF
TRBV6-6	TRBD1	-	TRBJ2-6	TGTGCCAGCAGTCAGACCGGGACAGGGGTCGGGGCCAACGTCCTGACTTTC	CASSQTGTGVGANVLTF
TRBV18	-	-	TRBJ1-3	TGTGCCAGCTCACCGACCCCGGGGCCTGGAAACACCATATATTTT	CASSPTPGPGNTIYF
TRBV7-2	TRBD2	-	TRBJ2-1	TGTGCCAGCAGTCGTAGCGGGAGTCAAAGCTACAATGAGCAGTTCTTC	CASSRSGSQSYNEQFF
TRBV25-1	-	-	TRBJ2-5	TGTGCCAGCAGACAAGAGACCCAGTACTTC	CASRQETQYF
TRBV27	-	-	TRBJ2-7	TGTGCCAGCAGTTTGGGTGGGACAAGGTACTTC	CASSLGGTRYF
TRBV3-1/TRBV3-2	-	-	TRBJ1-5	TGTGCCAGCAGGCAGGGGCGTATATATAGCAATCAGCCCCAGCATTTT	CASRQGRIYSNQPQHF
TRBV7-8	-	-	TRBJ2-7	TGTGCCAGCAGCTCCGCCTACGAGCAGTACTTC	CASSSAYEQYF
TRBV4-3	-	once	TRBJ2-1	TGCGCCAGCAGCCAAGAAATGGGGAGGTCCTACAATGAGCAGTTCTTC	CASSQEMGRSYNEQFF
TRBV18	TRBD1	few	TRBJ1-5	TGTGCCAGCTCACCGGCAGGACAGGGCGGCAATCAGCCCCAGCATTTT	CASSPAGQGGNQPQHF
TRBV4-2	TRBD1	-	TRBJ1-3	TGTGCCAGCGCGAAAACAGGGGCTGGAAACACCATATATTTT	CASAKTGAGNTIYF
TRBV7-2	-	-	TRBJ2-1	TGTGCCAGCAGCTTAGACCCCGTTTCGCGGGAAGAGTTCTTC	CASSLDPVSREEFF
TRBV29-1	TRBD2	-	TRBJ2-2	TGCAGCGGTGGCCTAGCGGGAAGTACCGGGGAGCTGTTTTTT	CSGGLAGSTGELFF
TRBV6-5	-	-	TRBJ1-5	TGTGCCTGGGGCGATAATCAGCCCCAGCATTTT	CAWGDNQPQHF
TRBV7-2	-	-	TRBJ2-7	TGTGCCAGCAGCCGGGCTAAAACCTACGAGCAGTACTTC	CASSRAKTYEQYF
TRBV19	TRBD1	-	TRBJ2-7	TGTGCCAGTAGTACCGGGACAGGCTTCTACGAGCAGTACTTC	CASSTGTGFYEQYF
TRBV28	TRBD1	-	TRBJ1-6	TGTGCCAGCAGTCCGGGGACAGCTTATTCACCCCTCCACTTT	CASSPGTAYSPLHF
TRBV12-3/TRBV12-4	TRBD1	-	TRBJ1-1	TGTGCCAGCAGTTTCGGGACAGGGCGGCAGGGTTTCTTT	CASSFGTGRQGFF
TRBV6-5	TRBD1	few	TRBJ2-7	TGTGCCTCTTCTCAGGGGGCTCCGTACGAGCAGTACTTC	CASSQGAPYEQYF
TRBV5-1	-	-	TRBJ2-3	TGCGCCAGCAGCTCCACGGGCGGGCAGGGAGATACGCAGTATTTT	CASSSTGGQGDTQYF
TRBV7-3	-	-	TRBJ2-1	TGTGCCAGCAGCTTAACGGTTGGAGCTTACAATGAGCAGTTCTTC	CASSLTVGAYNEQFF
TRBV18	TRBD1	-	TRBJ2-7	TGTGCCAGCTCACCATTGGGACAGGGTCTTGAGCAGTACTTC	CASSPLGQGLEQYF
TRBV6-2/TRBV6-3	-	-	TRBJ1-5	TGTGCCAGCAGTTACGAGATCAGGGTCGGGAATCAGCCCCAGCATTTT	CASSYEIRVGNQPQHF
TRBV7-2	-	-	TRBJ1-2	TGTGCCAGCAGCTTAGGACCGGGGTCTACAACCTATGGCTACACCTTC	CASSLGPGSTTYGYTF
TRBV7-9	-	-	TRBJ1-2	TGTGCCAGCAGCCCCATGGCGAAGGGGAACTATGGCTACACCTTC	CASSPMAKGNYGYTF
TRBV7-9	TRBD2	-	TRBJ2-1	TGTGCCAGCAGCTTTGGAGGTCTAGCGGGAGTCCCCCTTCACAATGAGCAGTTCTTC	CASSFGGLAGVPLHNEQFF
TRBV7-9	-	-	TRBJ2-7	TGTGCCAGCAGCTTAGAGGGGGGGAAGGCCGAGCAGTACTTC	CASSLEGGKAEQYF
TRBV27	-	-	TRBJ1-5	TGTGCCAGCAGTTTAATACAGGGCAATCAGCCCCAGCATTTT	CASSLIQGNQPQHF
TRBV3-1/TRBV3-2	-	few	TRBJ1-4	TGTGCCAGCAGTCGTGTTGGGGGTAATGAAAAACTGTTTTTT	CASSRVGGNEKLFF
TRBV5-1	TRBD2	once	TRBJ2-5	TGCGCCAGCAGCTTGTCTAGCGGGAGACAAGAGACCCAGTACTTC	CASSLSSGRQETQYF
TRBV15	-	-	TRBJ2-5	TGTGCCACCAGCAGCGGTCAGCACCAAGAGACCCAGTACTTC	CATSSGQHQETQYF
TRBV19	-	-	TRBJ1-3	TGTGCCAGTAACCCCACCGGGGGGCTCGGAAACACCATATATTTT	CASNPTGGLGNTIYF
TRBV5-1	TRBD1	-	TRBJ2-2	TGCGCCACCAAAGGGGGACAGGGGCCCGGGGAGCTGTTTTTT	CATKGGQGPGELFF
TRBV28	-	-	TRBJ2-7	TGTGCCAGCAGTTATCGGGGGACGGGGGAGCAGTACTTC	CASSYRGTGEQYF
TRBV7-9	-	once	TRBJ2-5	TGTGCCAGCAGCTTAGCGGTAGGGGAGACCCAGTACTTC	CASSLAVGETQYF
TRBV6-1	TRBD2	-	TRBJ2-7	TGTGCCAGCAGTGCCCTAACTAGCGGATCCTCCTACGAGCAGTACTTC	CASSALTSGSSYEQYF
TRBV7-2	-	-	TRBJ2-1	TGTGCCAGCAGCTTAGATCAGAGACGGGACCGCAAGTTCTTC	CASSLDQRRDRKFF
TRBV28	-	-	TRBJ2-2	TGTGCCAGCCCACCTAAGAGGGCCATGACCGGGGAGCTGTTTTTT	CASPPKRAMTGELFF
TRBV6-6	TRBD1	once	TRBJ1-5	TGTGCCAGCACCGAACCGGGACAGGGGTATCAGCCCCAGCATTTT	CASTEPGQGYQPQHF
TRBV28	TRBD2	-	TRBJ2-7	TGTGCCAGCAGTAGGGGGGGACTAGCGGGAACCTACGAGCAGTACTTC	CASSRGGLAGTYEQYF
TRBV7-8	-	few	TRBJ2-7	TGTGCCAGCAGCTCGCGCTACGAGCAGTACTTC	CASSSRYEQYF
TRBV5-4	-	-	TRBJ2-2	TGTGCCGAGAGCAGCGCCGCGAACACCGGGGAGCTGTTTTTT	CAESSAANTGELFF
TRBV15	TRBD2	-	TRBJ2-7	TGTGCCACCAGCAGAGATTGGTCTAGCGGGAGGGCCAGGGAGCAGTACTTC	CATSRDWSSGRAREQYF